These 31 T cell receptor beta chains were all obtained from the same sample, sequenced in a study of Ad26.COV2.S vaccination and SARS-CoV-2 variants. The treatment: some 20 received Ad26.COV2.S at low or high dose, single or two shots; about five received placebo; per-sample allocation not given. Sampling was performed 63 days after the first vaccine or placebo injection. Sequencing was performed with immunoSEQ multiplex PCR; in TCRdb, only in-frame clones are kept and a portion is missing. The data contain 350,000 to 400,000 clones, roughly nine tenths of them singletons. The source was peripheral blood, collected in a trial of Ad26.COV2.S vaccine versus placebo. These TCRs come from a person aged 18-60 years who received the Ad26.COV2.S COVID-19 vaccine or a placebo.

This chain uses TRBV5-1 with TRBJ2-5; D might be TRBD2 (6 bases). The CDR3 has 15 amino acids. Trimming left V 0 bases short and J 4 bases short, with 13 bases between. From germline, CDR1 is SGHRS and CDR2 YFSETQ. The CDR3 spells CASSLVLARTETQYF. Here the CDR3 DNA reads TGCGCCAGCAGCTTGGTACTAGCTAGAACAGAGACCCAGTACTTC.

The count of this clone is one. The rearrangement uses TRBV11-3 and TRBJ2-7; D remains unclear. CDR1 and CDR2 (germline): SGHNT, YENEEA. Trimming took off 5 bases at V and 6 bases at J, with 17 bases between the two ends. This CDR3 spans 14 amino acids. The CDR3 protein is CASSLLVPFAEQYF. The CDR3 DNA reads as TGTGCCAGCAGCCTGCTGGTGCCTTTTGCCGAGCAGTACTTC.

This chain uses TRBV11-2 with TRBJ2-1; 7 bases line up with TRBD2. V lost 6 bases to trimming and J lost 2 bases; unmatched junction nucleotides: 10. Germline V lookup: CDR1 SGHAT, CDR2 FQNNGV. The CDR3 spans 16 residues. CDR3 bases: TGTGCCAGCAGTGTTATGGGCAGCGGGGCCTACAATGAGCAGTTCTTC. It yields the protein CASSVMGSGAYNEQFF.

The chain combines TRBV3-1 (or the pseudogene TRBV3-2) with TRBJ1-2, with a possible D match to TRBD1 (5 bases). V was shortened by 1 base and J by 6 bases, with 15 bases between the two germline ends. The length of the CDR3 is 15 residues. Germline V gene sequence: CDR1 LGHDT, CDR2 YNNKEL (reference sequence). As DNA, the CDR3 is TGTGCCAGCAGCCAAGGGTGGAAAGGGGAGGATGGCTACACCTTC. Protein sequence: CASSQGWKGEDGYTF.

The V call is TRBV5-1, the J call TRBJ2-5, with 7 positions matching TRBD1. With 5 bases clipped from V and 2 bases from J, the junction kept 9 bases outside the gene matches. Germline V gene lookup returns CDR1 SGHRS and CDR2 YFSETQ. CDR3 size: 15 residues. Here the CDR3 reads CASSRQGEGQETQYF. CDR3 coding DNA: TGCGCCAGCAGTCGACAGGGTGAAGGGCAAGAGACCCAGTACTTC.

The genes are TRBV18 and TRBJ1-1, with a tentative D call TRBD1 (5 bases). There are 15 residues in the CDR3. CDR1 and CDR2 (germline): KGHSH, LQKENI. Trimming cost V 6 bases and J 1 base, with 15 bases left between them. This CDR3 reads CASSQQVISNTEAFF. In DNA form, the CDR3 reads TGTGCCAGCTCTCAACAGGTTATATCGAACACTGAAGCTTTCTTT. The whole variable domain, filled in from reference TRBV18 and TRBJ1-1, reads NAGVMQNPRHLVRRRGQEARLRCSPMKGHSHVYWYRQLPEEGLKFMVYLQKENIIDESGMPKERFSAEFPKEGPSILRIQQVVRGDSAAYFCASSQQVISNTEAFFGQGTRLTVV.

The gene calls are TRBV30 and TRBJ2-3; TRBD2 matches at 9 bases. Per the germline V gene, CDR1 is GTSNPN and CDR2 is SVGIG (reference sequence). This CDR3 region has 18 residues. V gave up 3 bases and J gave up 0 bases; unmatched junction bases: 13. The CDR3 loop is CAWSDGVAGAPSTDTQYF. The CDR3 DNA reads TGTGCCTGGAGCGACGGGGTAGCGGGGGCCCCTAGCACAGATACGCAGTATTTT.

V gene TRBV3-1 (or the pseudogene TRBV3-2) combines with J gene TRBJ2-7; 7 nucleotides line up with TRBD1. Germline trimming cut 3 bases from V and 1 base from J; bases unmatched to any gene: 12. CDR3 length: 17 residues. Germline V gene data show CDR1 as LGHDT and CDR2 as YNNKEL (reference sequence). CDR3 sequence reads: CASSHQMGTGVSYEQYF. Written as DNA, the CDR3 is TGTGCCAGCAGCCATCAAATGGGTACAGGGGTATCCTACGAGCAGTACTTC.

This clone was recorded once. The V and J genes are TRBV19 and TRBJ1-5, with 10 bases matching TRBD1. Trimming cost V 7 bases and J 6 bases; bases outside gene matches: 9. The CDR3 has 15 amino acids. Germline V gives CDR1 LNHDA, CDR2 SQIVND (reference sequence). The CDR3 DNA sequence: TGTGCCAGTACCGCCCTGACAGGGGGCGGTCAGCCCCAGCATTTT. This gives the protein CASTALTGGGQPQHF.

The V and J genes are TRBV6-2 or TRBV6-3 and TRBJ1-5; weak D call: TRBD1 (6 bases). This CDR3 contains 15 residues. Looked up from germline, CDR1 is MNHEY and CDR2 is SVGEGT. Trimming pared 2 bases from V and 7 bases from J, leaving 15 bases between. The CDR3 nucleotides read TGTGCCAGCAGTTACGGGGGCATGGAGAGGCAGCCCCAGCATTTT. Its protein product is CASSYGGMERQPQHF.

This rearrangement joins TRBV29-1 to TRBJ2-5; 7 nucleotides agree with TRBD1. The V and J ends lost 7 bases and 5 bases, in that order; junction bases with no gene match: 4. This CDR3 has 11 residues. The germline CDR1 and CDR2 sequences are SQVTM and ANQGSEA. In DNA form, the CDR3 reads TGCAGCGCCCGACAGGGTGAGACCCAGTACTTC. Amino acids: CSARQGETQYF.

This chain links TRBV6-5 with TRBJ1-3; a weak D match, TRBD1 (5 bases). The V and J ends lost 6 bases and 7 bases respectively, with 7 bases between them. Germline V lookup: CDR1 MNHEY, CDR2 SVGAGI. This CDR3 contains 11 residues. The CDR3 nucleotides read TGTGCCAGCAGGGAGGGGAACACCATATATTTT. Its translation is CASREGNTIYF.

CDR3 in DNA: TGTGCCAGCAGCTTAGGTCCCAGGGGGCTGAACACCGGGGAGCTGTTTTTT. Translating gives CASSLGPRGLNTGELFF. The V call is TRBV7-2, the J call TRBJ2-2; 8 nucleotides match TRBD1. V lost 1 base to trimming and J lost 1 base; unmatched junction nucleotides: 5. This CDR3 is 17 amino acids long. Germline V gene data show CDR1 as SGHTA and CDR2 as FQGNSA.

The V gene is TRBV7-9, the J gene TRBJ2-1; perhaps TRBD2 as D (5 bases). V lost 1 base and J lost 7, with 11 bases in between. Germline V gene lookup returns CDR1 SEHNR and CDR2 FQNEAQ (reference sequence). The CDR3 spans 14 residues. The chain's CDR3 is CASSLGGFRNEQFF. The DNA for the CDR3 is TGTGCCAGCAGCTTAGGAGGGTTTCGGAATGAGCAGTTCTTC.

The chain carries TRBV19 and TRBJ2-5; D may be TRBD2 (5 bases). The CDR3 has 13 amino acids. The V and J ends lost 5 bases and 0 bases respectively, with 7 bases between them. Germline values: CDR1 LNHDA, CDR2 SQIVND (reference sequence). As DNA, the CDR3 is TGTGCCAGTAGTGGAGGACACCAAGAGACCCAGTACTTC. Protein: CASSGGHQETQYF.

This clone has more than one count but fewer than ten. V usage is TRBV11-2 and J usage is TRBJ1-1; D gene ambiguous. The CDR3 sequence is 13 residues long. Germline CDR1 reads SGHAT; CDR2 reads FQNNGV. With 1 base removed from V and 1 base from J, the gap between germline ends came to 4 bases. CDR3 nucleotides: TGTGCCAGCAGCTTAGGGCCGAACACTGAAGCTTTCTTT. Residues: CASSLGPNTEAFF. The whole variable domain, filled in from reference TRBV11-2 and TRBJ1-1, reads EAGVAQSPRYKIIEKRQSVAFWCNPISGHATLYWYQQILGQGPKLLIQFQNNGVVDDSQLPKDRFSAERLKGVDSTLKIQPAKLEDSAVYLCASSLGPNTEAFFGQGTRLTVV.

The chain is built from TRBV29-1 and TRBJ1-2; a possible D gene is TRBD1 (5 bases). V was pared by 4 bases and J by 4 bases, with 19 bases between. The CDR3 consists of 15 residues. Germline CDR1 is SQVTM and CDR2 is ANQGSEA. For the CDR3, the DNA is TGCAGCGTTGGTATAGGACGGGGACCCAGCTATGGCTACACCTTC. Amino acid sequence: CSVGIGRGPSYGYTF. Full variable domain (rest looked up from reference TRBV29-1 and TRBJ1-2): SAVISQKPSRDICQRGTSLTIQCQVDSQVTMMFWYRQQPGQSLTLIATANQGSEATYESGFVIDKFPISRPNLTFSTLTVSNMSPEDSSIYLCSVGIGRGPSYGYTFGSGTRLTVV.

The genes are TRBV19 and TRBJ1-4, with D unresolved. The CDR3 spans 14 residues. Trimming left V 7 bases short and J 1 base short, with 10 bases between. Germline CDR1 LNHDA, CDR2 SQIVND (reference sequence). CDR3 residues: CASTYGGTNEKLFF. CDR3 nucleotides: TGTGCCAGTACCTACGGAGGAACTAATGAAAAACTGTTTTTT.

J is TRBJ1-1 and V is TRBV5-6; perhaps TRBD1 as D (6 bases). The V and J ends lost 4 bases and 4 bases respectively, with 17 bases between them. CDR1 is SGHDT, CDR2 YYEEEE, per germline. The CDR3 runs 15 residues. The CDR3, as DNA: TGTGCCAGCAGCATGATTCCAGGGGTGGGCACTGAAGCTTTCTTT. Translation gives CASSMIPGVGTEAFF.

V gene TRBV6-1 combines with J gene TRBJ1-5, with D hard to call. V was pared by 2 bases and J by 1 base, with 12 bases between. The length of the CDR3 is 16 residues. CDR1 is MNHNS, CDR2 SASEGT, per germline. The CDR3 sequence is CASSELPAWSNQPQHF. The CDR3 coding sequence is TGTGCCAGCAGTGAATTACCGGCCTGGAGCAATCAGCCCCAGCATTTT.

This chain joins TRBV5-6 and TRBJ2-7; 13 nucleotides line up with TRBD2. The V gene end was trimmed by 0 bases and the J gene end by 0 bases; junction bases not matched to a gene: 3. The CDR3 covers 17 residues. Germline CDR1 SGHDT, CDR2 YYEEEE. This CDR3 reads CASSLEGLAGHSYEQYF. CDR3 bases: TGTGCCAGCAGCTTGGAGGGACTAGCGGGACACTCCTACGAGCAGTACTTC.

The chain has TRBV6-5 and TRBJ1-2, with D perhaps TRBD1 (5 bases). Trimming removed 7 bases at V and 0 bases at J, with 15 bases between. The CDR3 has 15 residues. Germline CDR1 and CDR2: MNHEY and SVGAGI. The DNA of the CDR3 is TGTGCCAGCAAGGGGTCACCAATAGCTAACTATGGCTACACCTTC. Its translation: CASKGSPIANYGYTF.

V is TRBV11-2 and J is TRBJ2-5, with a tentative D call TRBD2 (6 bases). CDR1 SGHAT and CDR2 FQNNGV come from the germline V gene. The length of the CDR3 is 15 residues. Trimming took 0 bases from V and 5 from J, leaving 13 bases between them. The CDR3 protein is CASSLDLSRGETQYF. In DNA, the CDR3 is TGTGCCAGCAGCTTAGATCTCTCACGGGGGGAGACCCAGTACTTC.

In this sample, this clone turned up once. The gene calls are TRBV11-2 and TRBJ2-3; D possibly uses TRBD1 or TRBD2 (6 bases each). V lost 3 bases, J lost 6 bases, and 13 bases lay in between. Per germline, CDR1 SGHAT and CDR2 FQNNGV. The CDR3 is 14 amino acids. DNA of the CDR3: TGTGCCAGCAGCTTTGAACGGGGGCCTGATACGCAGTATTTT. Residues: CASSFERGPDTQYF.

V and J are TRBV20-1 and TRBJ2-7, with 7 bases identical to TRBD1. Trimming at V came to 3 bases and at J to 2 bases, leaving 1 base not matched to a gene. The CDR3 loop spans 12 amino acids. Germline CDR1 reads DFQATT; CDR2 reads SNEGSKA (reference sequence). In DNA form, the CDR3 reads TGCAGTGCTAGTGACAGGGCCTACGAGCAGTACTTC. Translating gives CSASDRAYEQYF.

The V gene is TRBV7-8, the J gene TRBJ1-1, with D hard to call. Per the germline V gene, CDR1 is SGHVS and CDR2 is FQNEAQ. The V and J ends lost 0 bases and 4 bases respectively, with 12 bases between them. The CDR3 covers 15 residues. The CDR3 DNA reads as TGTGCCAGCAGCTTAGCGAGCACTTTGGGCACTGAAGCTTTCTTT. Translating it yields CASSLASTLGTEAFF.

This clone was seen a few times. CDR3 sequence reads: CASSPGPHRQFIYEQYF. The CDR3 nucleotides are TGTGCCAGCAGTCCCGGACCACATCGACAATTCATCTACGAGCAGTACTTC. The rearrangement links TRBV6-2 or TRBV6-3 to TRBJ2-7; D remains ambiguous. The V and J ends lost 5 bases and 3 bases respectively, with 23 bases between them. Looked up from germline, CDR1 is MNHEY and CDR2 is SVGEGT. The CDR3 has 17 amino acids.

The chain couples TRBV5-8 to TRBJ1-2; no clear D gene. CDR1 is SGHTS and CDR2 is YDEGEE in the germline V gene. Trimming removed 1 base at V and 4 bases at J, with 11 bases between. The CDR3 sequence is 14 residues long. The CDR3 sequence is CASSLRGSGYGYTF. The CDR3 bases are TGTGCCAGCAGCTTGAGAGGCAGCGGCTATGGCTACACCTTC. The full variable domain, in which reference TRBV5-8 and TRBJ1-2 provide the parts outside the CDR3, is EAGVTQSPTHLIKTRGQQATLRCSPISGHTSVYWYQQALGLGLQFLLWYDEGEERNRGNFPPRFSGRQFPNYSSELNVNALELEDSALYLCASSLRGSGYGYTFGSGTRLTVV.

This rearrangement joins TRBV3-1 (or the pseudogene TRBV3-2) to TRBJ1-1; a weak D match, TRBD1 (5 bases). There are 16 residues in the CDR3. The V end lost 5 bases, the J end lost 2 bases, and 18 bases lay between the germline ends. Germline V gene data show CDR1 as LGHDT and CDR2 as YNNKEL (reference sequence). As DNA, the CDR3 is TGTGCCAGCAGCGGCCGGGACCGCTTACTTAACACTGAAGCTTTCTTT. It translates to CASSGRDRLLNTEAFF.

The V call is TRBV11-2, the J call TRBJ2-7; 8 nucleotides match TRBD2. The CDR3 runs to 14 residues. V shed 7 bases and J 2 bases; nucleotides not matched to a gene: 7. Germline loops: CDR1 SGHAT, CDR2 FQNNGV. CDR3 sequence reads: CASKTDSGTYEQYF. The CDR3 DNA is TGTGCCAGCAAGACAGATAGCGGGACCTACGAGCAGTACTTC.

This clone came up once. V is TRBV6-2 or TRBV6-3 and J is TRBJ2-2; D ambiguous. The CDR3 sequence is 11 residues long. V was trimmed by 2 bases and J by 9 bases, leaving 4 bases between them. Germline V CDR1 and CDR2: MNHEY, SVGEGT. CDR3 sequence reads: CASSYTRELFF. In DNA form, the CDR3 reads TGTGCCAGCAGTTACACGCGGGAGCTGTTTTTT.